This is a list of T cell receptor beta chains from one sample in a study of cytomegalovirus exposure and HLA in healthy donors. Sequencing was performed with immunoSEQ multiplex PCR; in TCRdb, only in-frame clones are kept and a portion is missing. This table holds some 65,000 clones, 65% to 70% found once. The material sequenced was PBMCs. The source is a woman aged 25 to 39 in good health and CMV-seronegative. CDR3s leave out the opening cysteine and the closing phenylalanine or tryptophan. Each record gives: J gene, V gene, CDR3 protein.

J: TRBJ1-5; V: TRBV7-8; CDR3: ASNHGQVESNQPQH
J: TRBJ2-3; V: TRBV19; CDR3: ASTAGGGTDTQY
J: TRBJ1-4; V: TRBV29-1; CDR3: SVVTGTQVGSEKLF
J: TRBJ1-1; V: TRBV4-1; CDR3: ASSAGGLDTEAF
J: TRBJ1-1; V: TRBV6-5; CDR3: ASSFSNRGNTEAF
J: TRBJ2-1; V: TRBV7-3; CDR3: ASSLLGSDNEQF
J: TRBJ1-2; V: TRBV7-8; CDR3: ASSIPGQGVNYGYT
J: TRBJ2-1; V: TRBV7-8; CDR3: ASSWRDPDSGGYIYNEQF
J: TRBJ2-3; V: TRBV25-1; CDR3: ASSDHWGSDTQY
J: TRBJ1-1; V: TRBV6-6; CDR3: ASSTGSNTEAF
J: TRBJ1-1; V: TRBV27; CDR3: ASSSRTGGNTEAF
J: TRBJ2-1; V: TRBV5-1; CDR3: ASSLRLAGGNSYNEQF
J: TRBJ2-2; V: TRBV29-1; CDR3: SVEEFTGELF
J: TRBJ2-2; V: TRBV28; CDR3: ATLLAGGPTGRELF
J: TRBJ2-3; V: TRBV27; CDR3: ASSSPSGFTDTQY
J: TRBJ2-1; V: TRBV5-1; CDR3: ASMTSGPSQQF